These 13 T cell receptor beta chains originate from one sample sequenced in a study of blood T cell repertoires in COVID-19. The repertoire was sequenced with immunoSEQ multiplex PCR; TCRdb's copy has only in-frame clones and lacks some. The sample lists roughly 37,000 clones, around 78% occurring once. Sequenced: peripheral blood. These receptors were taken from a man aged 55 to 70 with acute or convalescent COVID-19.

J is TRBJ2-6 and V is TRBV24-1, with TRBD1 identical over 7 bases. Germline V gene data show CDR1 as KGHDR and CDR2 as SFDVKD. The V gene end was trimmed by 9 bases and the J gene end by 2 bases; junction bases not matched to a gene: 12. This CDR3 is 17 amino acids long. The CDR3 DNA sequence: TGTGCCACCGGGCAGGACAGGAATCCAACTGGGGCCAACGTCCTGACTTTC. This codes for CATGQDRNPTGANVLTF.

The chain combines TRBV6-5 with TRBJ2-7; 10 bases are shared with TRBD2. CDR3 length equals 14 residues. CDR1 MNHEY and CDR2 SVGAGI come from the germline V gene. Germline trimming cut 6 bases from V and 2 bases from J; bases unmatched to any gene: 4. Here the CDR3 DNA reads TGTGCCAGCAGCCTAGCGGGAGTTACCTACGAGCAGTACTTC. Translation: CASSLAGVTYEQYF.

This clone was seen a single time. J is TRBJ1-4 and V is TRBV2; 9 bases line up with TRBD1. CDR1 and CDR2 (germline): SNHLY, FYNNEI. With 5 bases clipped from V and 3 bases from J, the junction kept 4 bases outside the gene matches. CDR3 size: 15 residues. The CDR3 region is CASSRQGEANEKLFF. The CDR3, as DNA: TGTGCCAGCAGTAGACAGGGGGAGGCTAATGAAAAACTGTTTTTT.

This clone was recorded a few times. This rearrangement joins TRBV10-3 to TRBJ1-1; D is possibly TRBD1 (5 bases). Germline V gene data show CDR1 as ENHRY and CDR2 as SYGVKD. Trimming stripped 4 bases from V and 2 bases from J, with 8 bases between. The CDR3 sequence is 13 residues long. CDR3: CAISVGLNTEAFF. The CDR3 nucleotides are TGTGCCATCAGTGTGGGACTTAACACTGAAGCTTTCTTT.

J is TRBJ1-6 and V is TRBV5-1, with D unclear. From germline, CDR1 is SGHRS and CDR2 YFSETQ. This CDR3 has 12 residues. Trimming removed 4 bases from V and 13 bases from J, with 12 bases in between. The DNA of the CDR3 is TGCGCCAGCAGCCTCGGAGTTCCGCCCCTCCACTTT. This codes for CASSLGVPPLHF.

The CDR3 region is CASSEQGLNEQYF. The CDR3 DNA reads as TGTGCCAGCAGTGAACAGGGCCTCAACGAGCAGTACTTC. This chain joins TRBV2 and TRBJ2-7, with D perhaps matching TRBD1 (5 bases). The ends were cut back, 2 bases at V and 5 bases at J, with 10 bases in the middle. Germline-derived CDR1 and CDR2 are SNHLY and FYNNEI. The CDR3 length is 13 residues.

Only one count was recorded for this clone. The chain has TRBV6-5 and TRBJ2-1; 9 bases match TRBD2. The CDR3 consists of 14 residues. Germline V gene sequence: CDR1 MNHEY, CDR2 SVGAGI. V trimming: 6 bases; J trimming: 0 bases; junction bases outside the gene matches: 0. CDR3 loop: CASRLAGSYNEQFF. The CDR3 bases are TGTGCCAGCAGACTAGCGGGCTCCTACAATGAGCAGTTCTTC.

The chain uses TRBV19 and TRBJ1-5, with D hard to call. V was cut by 3 bases and J by 0 bases, with 9 bases left in between. Germline V gene data show CDR1 as LNHDA and CDR2 as SQIVND (reference sequence). The CDR3 length is 15 residues. CDR3 coding DNA: TGTGCCAGTAGTATGGCGGTCTATAGCAATCAGCCCCAGCATTTT. Protein product: CASSMAVYSNQPQHF.

This clone was recorded once. The chain recombines TRBV19 with TRBJ2-5, with D possibly matching TRBD2 (6 bases). Trimming took 3 bases from V and 1 from J, leaving 9 bases between them. This CDR3 contains 14 residues. The germline V gene has CDR1 LNHDA and CDR2 SQIVND (reference sequence). The CDR3 bases are TGTGCCAGTAGTATGGGGGGACCCCAAGAGACCCAGTACTTC. This translates into CASSMGGPQETQYF.

This clone was seen a single time. This sequence joins TRBV5-1 and TRBJ1-5, with 8 bases fitting TRBD1. The CDR3 is made up of 15 amino acids. Germline CDR1 SGHRS, CDR2 YFSETQ. J gave up 7 bases and V 0 bases, and 6 bases lay outside the gene matches. CDR3 in amino acids: CASSLDGQGGQPQHF. CDR3 DNA sequence: TGCGCCAGCAGCTTGGACGGACAGGGCGGGCAGCCCCAGCATTTT.

The V and J genes are TRBV6-5 and TRBJ2-2; possibly TRBD2 for D (6 bases). Germline V CDR1 and CDR2: MNHEY, SVGAGI. V shed 0 bases and J shed 7 bases, with 9 bases lying between them. The CDR3 has 14 amino acids. The CDR3 DNA sequence: TGTGCCAGCAGTTACTCGGGGGGATTCGGGGAGCTGTTTTTT. Its translation is CASSYSGGFGELFF.

The chain couples TRBV11-3 to TRBJ2-7; 8 nucleotides match TRBD2. This CDR3 is built from 13 residues. V lost 4 bases, J lost 7 bases, and 6 bases stayed unmatched. Germline CDR1 and CDR2: SGHNT and YENEEA. The CDR3 region is CASSSSGSREQYF. DNA for the CDR3: TGTGCCAGCAGCTCAAGCGGGAGTCGGGAGCAGTACTTC.

The V call is TRBV5-6, the J call TRBJ2-3; TRBD1 matches 8 bases. The germline V gene has CDR1 SGHDT and CDR2 YYEEEE. This CDR3 spans 16 amino acids. J gave up 3 bases and V 2 bases, and 8 bases lay outside the gene matches. The CDR3 is CASSFQPGQATDTQYF. CDR3 in DNA: TGTGCCAGCAGCTTCCAGCCGGGACAGGCTACAGATACGCAGTATTTT. Full variable domain (rest looked up from reference TRBV5-6 and TRBJ2-3): DAGVTQSPTHLIKTRGQQVTLRCSPKSGHDTVSWYQQALGQGPQFIFQYYEEEERQRGNFPDRFSGHQFPNYSSELNVNALLLGDSALYLCASSFQPGQATDTQYFGPGTRLTVL.